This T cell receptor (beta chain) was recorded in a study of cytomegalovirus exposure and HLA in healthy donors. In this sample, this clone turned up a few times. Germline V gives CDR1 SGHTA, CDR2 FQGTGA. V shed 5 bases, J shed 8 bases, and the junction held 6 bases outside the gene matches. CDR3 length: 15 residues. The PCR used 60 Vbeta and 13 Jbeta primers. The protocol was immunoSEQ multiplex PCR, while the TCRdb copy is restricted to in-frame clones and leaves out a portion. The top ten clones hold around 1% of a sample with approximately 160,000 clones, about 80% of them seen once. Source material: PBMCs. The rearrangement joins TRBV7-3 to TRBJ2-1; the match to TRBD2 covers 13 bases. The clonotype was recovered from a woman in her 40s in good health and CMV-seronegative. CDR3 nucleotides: TGTGCCAGCAGCGCACGACTAGCGGGAGGCGATGAGCAGTTCTTC. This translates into CASSARLAGGDEQFF. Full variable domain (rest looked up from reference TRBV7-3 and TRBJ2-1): GAGVSQTPSNKVTEKGKYVELRCDPISGHTALYWYRQSLGQGPEFLIYFQGTGAADDSGLPNDRFFAVRPEGSVSTLKIQRTERGDSAVYLCASSARLAGGDEQFFGPGTRLTVL.